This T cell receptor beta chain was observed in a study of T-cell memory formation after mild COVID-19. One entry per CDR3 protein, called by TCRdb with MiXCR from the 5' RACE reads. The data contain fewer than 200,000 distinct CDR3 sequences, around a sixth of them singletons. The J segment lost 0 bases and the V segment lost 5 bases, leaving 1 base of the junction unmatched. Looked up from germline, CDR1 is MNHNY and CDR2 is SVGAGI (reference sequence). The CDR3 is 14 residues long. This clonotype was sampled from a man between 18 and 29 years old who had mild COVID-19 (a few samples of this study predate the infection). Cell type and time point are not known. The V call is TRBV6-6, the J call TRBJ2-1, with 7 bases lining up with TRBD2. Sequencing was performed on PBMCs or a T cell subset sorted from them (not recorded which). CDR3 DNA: TGTGCCAGCAGTCCGGGGGGCTCCTACAATGAGCAGTTCTTC. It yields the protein CASSPGGSYNEQFF.